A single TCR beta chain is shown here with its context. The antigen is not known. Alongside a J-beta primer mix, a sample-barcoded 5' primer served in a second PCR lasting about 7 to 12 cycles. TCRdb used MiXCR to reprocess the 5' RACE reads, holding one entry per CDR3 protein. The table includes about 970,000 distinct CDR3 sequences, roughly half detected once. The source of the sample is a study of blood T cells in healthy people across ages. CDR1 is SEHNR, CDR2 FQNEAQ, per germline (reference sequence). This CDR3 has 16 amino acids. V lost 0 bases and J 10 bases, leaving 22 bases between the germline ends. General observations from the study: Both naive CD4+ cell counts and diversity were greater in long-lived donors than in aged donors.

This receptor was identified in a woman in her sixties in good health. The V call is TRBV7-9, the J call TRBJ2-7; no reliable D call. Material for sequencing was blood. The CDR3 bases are TGTGCCAGCAGCTTAGCGGGTAGTCCTGTTTCATTTTCCCAGTACTTC. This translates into CASSLAGSPVSFSQYF.